This TCR beta chain was found in a study of PD-L1 blockade in urothelial cancer. Repertoires were generated with immunoSEQ multiplex PCR, while TCRdb's copy carries only in-frame clones and drops some. The sample consists of about 56,000 clones, 85% to 90% of them appearing once. This clone turned up a few times. V was cut by 4 bases and J by 4 bases, with 14 bases left in between. The length of the CDR3 is 14 residues. Germline V gives CDR1 SGHNT, CDR2 YYREEE (reference sequence). As for time point: pretreatment peripheral blood. The source was PBMCs, collected around atezolizumab (anti-PD-L1) treatment. This chain joins TRBV5-4 and TRBJ1-1; D ambiguous. The clonotype comes from a man in his 70s with urothelial cancer. This CDR3 is CASSPTVSGTEAFF. The DNA for the CDR3 is TGTGCCAGCAGCCCTACCGTGAGTGGCACTGAAGCTTTCTTT.